This entry concerns a single TCR beta chain. Its antigen is as yet unknown. The CDR3 is 18 residues long. V was pared by 0 bases and J by 2 bases, with 14 bases between. Time point indicated: cycle 4 day 1 (C4D1), after 5 to 7 weeks of nivolumab. Patients all relapsed after autologous stem cell transplantation, and there was variation in brentuximab vedotin exposure. Profiling relied on immunoSEQ multiplex PCR, and the TCRdb table lists in-frame clones only, not all of them. The sample has around 25,000 clones; roughly 90% are singletons. This entry is derived from a study of PD-1 blockade in classical Hodgkin lymphoma. The study, taken as a whole, reports: Relapsed/refractory patients reportedly had lower baseline diversity than newly diagnosed patients. Newly diagnosed patients and complete responders had comparable diversity at baseline. Exclusion applied to patients who initiated nivolumab less than 1 year following ASCT.

V and J are TRBV23-1 and TRBJ2-6; maybe TRBD1 (7 bases). TRBV23-1 is an open reading frame, and its role is uncertain. This receptor was taken from a human donor with classical Hodgkin lymphoma. This specimen consisted of peripheral blood mononuclear cells (PBMCs), obtained before the fourth cycle of nivolumab. CDR3 protein: CASSQSIRGDTGANVLTF. CDR3 sequence (DNA): TGCGCCAGCAGTCAATCGATCAGGGGGGATACTGGGGCCAACGTCCTGACTTTC.